This T cell receptor beta chain was identified in a study of OX40 agonist ivuxolimab in advanced cancers. As for the study in general: Ivuxolimab was delivered to patients intravenously every 2 weeks at doses spanning 0.01 to 10 mg/kg.

The assay was immunoSEQ multiplex PCR, and TCRdb's table has in-frame clones only and misses some. The sample gives 67,000 or so clones, 85% of which show up once; approximately 4% is in the top ten. Findings and caveats of the study: Mean expanded clone counts were higher in CD8+ than CD4+ T cells. In the 0.1 to 3.0 mg/kg range, CD4+ and CD8+ blood T cells had expanded clonally by week 6.

With respect to this clone: Its antigen is unknown.

V was trimmed by 3 bases and J by 5 bases, leaving 10 bases between them. CDR1 KGHSH and CDR2 LQKENI come from the germline V gene. The CDR3 consists of 13 residues. The V and J genes are TRBV18 and TRBJ2-5; either TRBD1 or TRBD2 may fit D (5 bases each). Sequenced here: CD4+ or CD8+ T cells sorted from blood, sampled in a trial of the OX40 agonist ivuxolimab. This receptor was obtained from an adult with an advanced solid tumor such as melanoma, head and neck, liver or kidney cancer. The CDR3 loop reads CASSPGGRETQYF. The DNA for the CDR3 is TGTGCCAGCTCACCTGGGGGTCGGGAGACCCAGTACTTC.